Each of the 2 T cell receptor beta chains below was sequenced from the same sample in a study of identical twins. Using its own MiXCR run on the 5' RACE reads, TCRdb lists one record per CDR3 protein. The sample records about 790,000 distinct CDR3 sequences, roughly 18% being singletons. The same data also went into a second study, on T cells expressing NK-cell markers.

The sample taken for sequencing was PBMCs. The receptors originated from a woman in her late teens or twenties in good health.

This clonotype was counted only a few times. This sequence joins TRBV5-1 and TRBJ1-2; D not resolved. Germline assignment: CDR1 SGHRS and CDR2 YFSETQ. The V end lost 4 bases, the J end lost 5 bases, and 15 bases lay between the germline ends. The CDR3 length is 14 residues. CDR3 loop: CASSEDRGIYGYTF. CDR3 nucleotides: TGCGCCAGCAGCGAAGATAGAGGAATTTATGGCTACACCTTC.

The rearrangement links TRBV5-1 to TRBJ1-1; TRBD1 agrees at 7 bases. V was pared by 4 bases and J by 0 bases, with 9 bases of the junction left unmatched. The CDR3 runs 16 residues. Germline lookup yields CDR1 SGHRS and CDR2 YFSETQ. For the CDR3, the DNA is TGCGCCAGCAGCAAGGAGGGACAGTTCATGAACACTGAAGCTTTCTTT. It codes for CASSKEGQFMNTEAFF.